Listed below are T cell receptor beta chains from one sample, sequenced in a study of blood T cell repertoires in COVID-19. Measured with immunoSEQ multiplex PCR; TCRdb has only the in-frame clones, and not every one. The sample has roughly 230,000 clones; over 70% are singletons. The specimen was peripheral blood. Receptor source: a woman older than 75 with acute or convalescent COVID-19. The conserved cysteine and the conserved F or W are not part of the CDR3 here. Fields, in order: clone size, V gene, D gene, CDR3 protein. A D gene is named only where the DNA matches it firmly. Not all rows give a size; the values are once, few, many and, for expanded clones, a class.

NA,TRBV3-1/TRBV3-2,NA,ASSITGYSATEAF
NA,TRBV7-2,TRBD1,ASSDRATGYT
NA,TRBV12-3/TRBV12-4,NA,ASSLGGGSGYT
NA,TRBV3-1/TRBV3-2,TRBD2,ASSPLAGAETQY
NA,TRBV27,TRBD1,ASSFGTGISNEQF
NA,TRBV4-2,NA,ASSQEGGIYGYT
NA,TRBV6-5,NA,ASISRGTDTQY
once,TRBV23-1,TRBD1,ASSQSGGQGSGSYGYT
once,TRBV11-2,NA,ASSPMTGSTEAF
NA,TRBV5-4,NA,ASTRGQGSYNEQF
NA,TRBV15,TRBD2,ATSPRISGSNHEQY
NA,TRBV18,NA,ASSHAAFPYEQY
NA,TRBV6-5,TRBD1,ASRKGQGNTGELF
NA,TRBV13,NA,ASSRGGIGNSPLH
NA,TRBV3-1/TRBV3-2,NA,ASSHPGINSPLH
NA,TRBV10-2,NA,ASLPSSPYNEQF
few,TRBV19,TRBD1,ASSMKGQGPLNTEAF
NA,TRBV14,NA,ASSQVTQAIY
NA,TRBV28,TRBD1,ASSSNRGWRTDTQY
NA,TRBV6-5,TRBD1,ASTHPTGGSYGYT
NA,TRBV6-5,TRBD2,ASSYTSGRPDNEQF
few,TRBV2,NA,ASRLLGVGNEKLF